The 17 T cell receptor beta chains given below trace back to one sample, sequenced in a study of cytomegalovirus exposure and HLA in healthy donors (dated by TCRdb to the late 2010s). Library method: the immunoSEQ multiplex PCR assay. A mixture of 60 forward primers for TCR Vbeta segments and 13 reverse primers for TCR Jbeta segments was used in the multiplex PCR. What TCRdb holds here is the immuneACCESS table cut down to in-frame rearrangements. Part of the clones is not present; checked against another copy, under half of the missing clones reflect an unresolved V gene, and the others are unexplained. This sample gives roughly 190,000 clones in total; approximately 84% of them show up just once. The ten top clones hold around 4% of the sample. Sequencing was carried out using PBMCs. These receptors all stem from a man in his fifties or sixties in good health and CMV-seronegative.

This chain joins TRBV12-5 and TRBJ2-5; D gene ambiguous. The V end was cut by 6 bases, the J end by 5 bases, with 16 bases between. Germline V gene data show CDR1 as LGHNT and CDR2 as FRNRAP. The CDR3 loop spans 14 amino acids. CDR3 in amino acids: CASGGSAARETQYF. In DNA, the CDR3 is TGTGCTAGTGGGGGTTCTGCGGCGCGGGAGACCCAGTACTTC.

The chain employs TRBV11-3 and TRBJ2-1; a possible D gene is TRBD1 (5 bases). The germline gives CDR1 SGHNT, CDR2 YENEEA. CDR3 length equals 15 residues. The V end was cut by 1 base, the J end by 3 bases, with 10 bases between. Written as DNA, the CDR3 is TGTGCCAGCAGCTTAGGGGGCTCCGACTACAATGAGCAGTTCTTC. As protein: CASSLGGSDYNEQFF. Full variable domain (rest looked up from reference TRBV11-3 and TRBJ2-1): EAGVVQSPRYKIIEKKQPVAFWCNPISGHNTLYWYLQNLGQGPELLIRYENEEAVDDSQLPKDRFSAERLKGVDSTLKIQPAELGDSAVYLCASSLGGSDYNEQFFGPGTRLTVL.

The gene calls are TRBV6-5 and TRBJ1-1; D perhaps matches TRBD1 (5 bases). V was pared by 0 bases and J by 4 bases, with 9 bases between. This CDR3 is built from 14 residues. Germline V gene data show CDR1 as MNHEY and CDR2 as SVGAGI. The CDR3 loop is CASSYSARGTEAFF. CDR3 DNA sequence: TGTGCCAGCAGTTACTCGGCAAGGGGCACTGAAGCTTTCTTT.

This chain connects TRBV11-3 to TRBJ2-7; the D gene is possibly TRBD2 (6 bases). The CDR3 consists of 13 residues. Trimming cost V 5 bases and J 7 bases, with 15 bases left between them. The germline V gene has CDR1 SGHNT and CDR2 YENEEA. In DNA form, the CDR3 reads TGTGCCAGCAGCGCCCGGGAGATCGGAGAGCAGTACTTC. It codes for CASSAREIGEQYF.

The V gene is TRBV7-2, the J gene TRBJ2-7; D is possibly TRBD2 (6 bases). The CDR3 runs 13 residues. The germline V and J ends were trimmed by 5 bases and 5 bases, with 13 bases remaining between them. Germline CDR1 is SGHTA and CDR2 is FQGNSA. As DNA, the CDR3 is TGTGCCAGCAGCCGGGACTTGAATGACGAGCAGTACTTC. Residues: CASSRDLNDEQYF.

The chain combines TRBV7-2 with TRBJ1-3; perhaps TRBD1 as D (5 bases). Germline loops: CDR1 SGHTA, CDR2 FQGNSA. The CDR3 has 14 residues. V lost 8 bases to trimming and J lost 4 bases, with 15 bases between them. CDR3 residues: CASRAGGTGNTIYF. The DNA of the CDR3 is TGTGCCAGCCGCGCTGGGGGGACCGGAAACACCATATATTTT.

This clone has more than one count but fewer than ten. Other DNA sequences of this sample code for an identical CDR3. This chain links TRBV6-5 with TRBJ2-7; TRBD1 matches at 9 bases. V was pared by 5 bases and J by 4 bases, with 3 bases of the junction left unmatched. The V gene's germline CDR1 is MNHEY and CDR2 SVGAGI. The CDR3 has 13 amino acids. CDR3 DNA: TGTGCCAGCAGTCGGACAGGGGCTTACGAGCAGTACTTC. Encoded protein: CASSRTGAYEQYF.

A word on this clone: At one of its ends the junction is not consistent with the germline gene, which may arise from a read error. The CDR3 is CSSSLGYGVGLNTEAFF. The CDR3 DNA reads TGTTCCAGCAGCTTAGGGTACGGGGTAGGGTTGAACACTGAAGCTTTCTTT. The chain recombines TRBV7-9 with TRBJ1-1; D not resolved. The CDR3 loop spans 17 amino acids. Per the germline V gene, CDR1 is SEHNR and CDR2 is FQNEAQ (reference sequence).

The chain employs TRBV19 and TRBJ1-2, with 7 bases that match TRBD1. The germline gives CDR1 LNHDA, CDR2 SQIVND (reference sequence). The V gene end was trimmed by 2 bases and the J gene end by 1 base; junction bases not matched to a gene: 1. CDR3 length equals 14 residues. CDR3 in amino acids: CASSIRQGNYGYTF. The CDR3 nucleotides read TGTGCCAGTAGTATAAGACAGGGTAACTATGGCTACACCTTC.

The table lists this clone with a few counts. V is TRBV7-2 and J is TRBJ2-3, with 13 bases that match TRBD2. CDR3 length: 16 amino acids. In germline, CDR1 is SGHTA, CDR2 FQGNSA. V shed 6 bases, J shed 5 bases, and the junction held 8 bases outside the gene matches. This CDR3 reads CASRKLAGGQGDTQYF. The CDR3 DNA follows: TGTGCCAGCAGGAAACTAGCGGGGGGGCAAGGAGATACGCAGTATTTT.

The CDR3, as DNA: TGCGCCAGCAGCTTTGAGCAAGAGACCCAGTACTTC. Translating it yields CASSFEQETQYF. V usage is TRBV5-1 and J usage is TRBJ2-5; D unclear. The length of the CDR3 is 12 residues. V was cut by 2 bases and J by 2 bases, with 4 bases left in between. The germline V gene encodes CDR1 SGHRS and CDR2 YFSETQ.

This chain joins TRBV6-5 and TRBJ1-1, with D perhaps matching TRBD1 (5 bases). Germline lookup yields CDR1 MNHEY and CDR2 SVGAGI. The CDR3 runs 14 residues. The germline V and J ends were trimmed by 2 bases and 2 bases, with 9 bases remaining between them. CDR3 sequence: CASSYGGGNTEAFF. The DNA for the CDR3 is TGTGCCAGCAGTTACGGGGGGGGTAACACTGAAGCTTTCTTT.

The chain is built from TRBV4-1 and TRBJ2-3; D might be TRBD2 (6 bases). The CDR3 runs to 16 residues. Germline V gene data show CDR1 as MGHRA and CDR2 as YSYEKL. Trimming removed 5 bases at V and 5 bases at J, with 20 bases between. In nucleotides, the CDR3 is TGCGCCAGCAGCTCTGGAGGGCGGGTGGTCGTAGATACGCAGTATTTT. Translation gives CASSSGGRVVVDTQYF.

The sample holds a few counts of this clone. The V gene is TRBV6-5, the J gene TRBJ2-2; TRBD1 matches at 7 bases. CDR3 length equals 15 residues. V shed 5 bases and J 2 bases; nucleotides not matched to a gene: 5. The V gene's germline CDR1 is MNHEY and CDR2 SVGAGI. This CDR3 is CASSPRTGNTGELFF. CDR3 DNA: TGTGCCAGCAGTCCTCGGACAGGCAACACCGGGGAGCTGTTTTTT.

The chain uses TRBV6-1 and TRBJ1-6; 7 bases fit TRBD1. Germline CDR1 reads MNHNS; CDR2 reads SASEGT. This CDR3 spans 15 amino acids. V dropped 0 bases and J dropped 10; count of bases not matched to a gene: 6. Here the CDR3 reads CASSEASSRGSPLHF. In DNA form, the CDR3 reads TGTGCCAGCAGTGAAGCCAGCTCCAGGGGGTCACCCCTCCACTTT.

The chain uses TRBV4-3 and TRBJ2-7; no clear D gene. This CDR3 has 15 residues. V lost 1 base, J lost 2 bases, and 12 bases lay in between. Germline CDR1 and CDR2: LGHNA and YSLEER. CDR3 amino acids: CASSQGRNYPYEQYF. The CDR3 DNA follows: TGCGCCAGCAGCCAAGGCAGGAATTATCCCTACGAGCAGTACTTC.

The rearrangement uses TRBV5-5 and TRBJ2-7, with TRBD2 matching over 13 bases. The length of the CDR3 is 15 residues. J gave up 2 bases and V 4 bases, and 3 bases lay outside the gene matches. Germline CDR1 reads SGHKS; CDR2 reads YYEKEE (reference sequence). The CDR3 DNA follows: TGTGCCAGCAGCCAGACTAGCGGGGGGCCCTACGAGCAGTACTTC. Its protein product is CASSQTSGGPYEQYF.